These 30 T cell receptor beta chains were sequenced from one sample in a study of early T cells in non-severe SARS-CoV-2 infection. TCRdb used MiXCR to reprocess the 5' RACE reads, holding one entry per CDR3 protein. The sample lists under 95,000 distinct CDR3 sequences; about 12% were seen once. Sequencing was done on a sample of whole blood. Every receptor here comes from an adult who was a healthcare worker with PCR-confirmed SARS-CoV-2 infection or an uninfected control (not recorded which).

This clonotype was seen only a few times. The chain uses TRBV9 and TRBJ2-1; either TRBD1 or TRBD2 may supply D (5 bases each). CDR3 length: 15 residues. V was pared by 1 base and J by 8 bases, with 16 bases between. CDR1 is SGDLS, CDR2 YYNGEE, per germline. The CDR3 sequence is CASSVSGTPTDEQFF. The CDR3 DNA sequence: TGTGCCAGCAGCGTATCGGGGACCCCCACGGATGAGCAGTTCTTC.

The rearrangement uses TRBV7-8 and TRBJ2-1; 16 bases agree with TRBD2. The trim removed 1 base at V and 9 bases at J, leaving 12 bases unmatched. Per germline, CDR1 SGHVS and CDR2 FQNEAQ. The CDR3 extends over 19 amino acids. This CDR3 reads CASSLGSGTSGRAISEQFF. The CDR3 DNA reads TGTGCCAGCAGCTTAGGGTCCGGGACTAGCGGGAGGGCCATCAGTGAGCAGTTCTTC.

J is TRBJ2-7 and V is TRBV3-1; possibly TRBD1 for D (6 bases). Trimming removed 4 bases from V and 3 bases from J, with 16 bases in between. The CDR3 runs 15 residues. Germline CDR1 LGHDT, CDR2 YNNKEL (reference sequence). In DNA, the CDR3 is TGTGCCAGCAGCCGGGGGCAGGGCATTAACTACGAGCAGTACTTC. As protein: CASSRGQGINYEQYF.

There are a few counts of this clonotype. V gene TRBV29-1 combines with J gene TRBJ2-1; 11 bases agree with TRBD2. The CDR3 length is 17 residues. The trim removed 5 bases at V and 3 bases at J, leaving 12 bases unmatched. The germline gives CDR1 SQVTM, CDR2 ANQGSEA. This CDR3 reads CSVSGTSGGRFYNEQFF. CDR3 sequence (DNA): TGCAGCGTTTCTGGGACTAGCGGAGGCAGGTTCTACAATGAGCAGTTCTTC.

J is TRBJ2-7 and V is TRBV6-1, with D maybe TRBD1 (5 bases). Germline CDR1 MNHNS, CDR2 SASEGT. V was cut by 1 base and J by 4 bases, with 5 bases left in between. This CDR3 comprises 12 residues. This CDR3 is CASSEDRYEQYF. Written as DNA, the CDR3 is TGTGCCAGCAGTGAAGACAGGTACGAGCAGTACTTC.

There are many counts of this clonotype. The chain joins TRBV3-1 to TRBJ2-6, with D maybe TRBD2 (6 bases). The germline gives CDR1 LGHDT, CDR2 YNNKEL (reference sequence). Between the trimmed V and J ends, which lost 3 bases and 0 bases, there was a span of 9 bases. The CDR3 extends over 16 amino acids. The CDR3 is CASSQGGNSGANVLTF. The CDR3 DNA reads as TGTGCCAGCAGCCAGGGGGGAAACTCTGGGGCCAACGTCCTGACTTTC.

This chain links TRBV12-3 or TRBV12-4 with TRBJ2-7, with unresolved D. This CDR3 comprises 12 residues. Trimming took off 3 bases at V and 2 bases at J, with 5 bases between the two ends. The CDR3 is CASSLVAYEQYF. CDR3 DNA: TGTGCCAGCAGTTTGGTCGCCTACGAGCAGTACTTC.

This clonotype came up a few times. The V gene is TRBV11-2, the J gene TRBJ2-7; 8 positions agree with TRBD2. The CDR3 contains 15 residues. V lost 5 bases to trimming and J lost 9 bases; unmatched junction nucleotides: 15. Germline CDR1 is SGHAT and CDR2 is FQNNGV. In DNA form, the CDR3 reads TGTGCCAGCAGCCCTACGGGACTAGGGCCCGGGCGGCAGTACTTC. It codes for CASSPTGLGPGRQYF.

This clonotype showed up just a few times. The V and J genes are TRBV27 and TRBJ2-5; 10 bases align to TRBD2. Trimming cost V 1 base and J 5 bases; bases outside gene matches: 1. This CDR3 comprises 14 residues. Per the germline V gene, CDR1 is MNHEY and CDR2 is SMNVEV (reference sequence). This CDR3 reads CASSLLGLAETQYF. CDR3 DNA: TGTGCCAGCAGTTTATTGGGACTAGCGGAGACCCAGTACTTC.

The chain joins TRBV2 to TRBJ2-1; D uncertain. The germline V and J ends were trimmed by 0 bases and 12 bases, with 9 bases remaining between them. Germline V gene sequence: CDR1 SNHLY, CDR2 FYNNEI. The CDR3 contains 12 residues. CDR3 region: CASSEALRPQFF. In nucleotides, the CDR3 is TGTGCCAGCAGTGAAGCGCTCCGCCCGCAGTTCTTC. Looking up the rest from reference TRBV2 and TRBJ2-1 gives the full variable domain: EPEVTQTPSHQVTQMGQEVILRCVPISNHLYFYWYRQILGQKVEFLVSFYNNEISEKSEIFDDQFSVERPDGSNFTLKIRSTKLEDSAMYFCASSEALRPQFFGPGTRLTVL.

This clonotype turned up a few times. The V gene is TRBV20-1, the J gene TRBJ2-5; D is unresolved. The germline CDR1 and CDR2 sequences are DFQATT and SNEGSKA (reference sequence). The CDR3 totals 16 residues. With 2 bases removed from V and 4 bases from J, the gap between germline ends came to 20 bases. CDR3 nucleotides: TGCAGTGCTAGATCCTCGATTAATCGAATTGCAGAGACCCAGTACTTC. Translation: CSARSSINRIAETQYF.

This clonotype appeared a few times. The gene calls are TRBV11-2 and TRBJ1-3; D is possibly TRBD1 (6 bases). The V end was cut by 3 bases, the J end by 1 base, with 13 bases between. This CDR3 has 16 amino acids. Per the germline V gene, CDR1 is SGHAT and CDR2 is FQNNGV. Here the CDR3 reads CASSLDRVGSGNTIYF. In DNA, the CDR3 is TGTGCCAGCAGCTTGGACAGAGTTGGGTCTGGAAACACCATATATTTT.

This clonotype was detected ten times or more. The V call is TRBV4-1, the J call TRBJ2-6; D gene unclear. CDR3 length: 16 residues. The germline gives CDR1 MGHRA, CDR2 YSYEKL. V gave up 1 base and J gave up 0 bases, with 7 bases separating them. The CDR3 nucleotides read TGCGCCAGCAGCCAAGTAGGGCACTCTGGGGCCAACGTCCTGACTTTC. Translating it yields CASSQVGHSGANVLTF.

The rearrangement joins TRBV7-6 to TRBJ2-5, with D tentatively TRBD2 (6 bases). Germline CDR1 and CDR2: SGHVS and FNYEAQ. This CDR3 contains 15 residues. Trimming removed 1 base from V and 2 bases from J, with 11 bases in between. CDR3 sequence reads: CASSLDGSGQETQYF. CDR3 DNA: TGTGCCAGCAGCTTAGATGGTAGCGGACAAGAGACCCAGTACTTC.

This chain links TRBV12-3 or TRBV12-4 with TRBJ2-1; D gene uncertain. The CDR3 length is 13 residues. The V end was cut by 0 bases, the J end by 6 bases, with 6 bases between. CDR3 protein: CASSLAGPNEQFF. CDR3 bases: TGTGCCAGCAGTTTAGCCGGGCCCAATGAGCAGTTCTTC.

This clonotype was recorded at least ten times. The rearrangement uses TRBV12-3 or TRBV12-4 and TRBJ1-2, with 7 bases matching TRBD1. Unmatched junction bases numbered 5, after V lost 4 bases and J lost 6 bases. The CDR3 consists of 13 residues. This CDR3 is CASSSRGLDGYTF. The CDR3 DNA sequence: TGTGCCAGCAGTTCGAGGGGGCTAGATGGCTACACCTTC.

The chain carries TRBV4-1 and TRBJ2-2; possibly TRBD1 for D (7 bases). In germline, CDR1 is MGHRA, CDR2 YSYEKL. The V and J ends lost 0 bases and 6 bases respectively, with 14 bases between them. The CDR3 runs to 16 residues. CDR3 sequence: CASSQEEDRRAGELFF. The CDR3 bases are TGCGCCAGCAGCCAAGAAGAGGACAGGAGGGCCGGGGAGCTGTTTTTT.

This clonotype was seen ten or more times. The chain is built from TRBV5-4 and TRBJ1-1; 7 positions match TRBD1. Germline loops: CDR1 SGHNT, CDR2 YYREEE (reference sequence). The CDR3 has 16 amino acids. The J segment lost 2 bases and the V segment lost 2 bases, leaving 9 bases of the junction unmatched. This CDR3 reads CASSFTPGGTNTEAFF. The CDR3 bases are TGTGCCAGCAGCTTCACACCAGGGGGTACCAACACTGAAGCTTTCTTT.

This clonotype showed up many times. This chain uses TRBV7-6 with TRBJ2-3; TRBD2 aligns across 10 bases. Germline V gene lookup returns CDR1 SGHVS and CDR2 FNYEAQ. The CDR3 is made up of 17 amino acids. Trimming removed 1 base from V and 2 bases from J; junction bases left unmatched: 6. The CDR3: CASSLEGTSDPTDTQYF. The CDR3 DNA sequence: TGTGCCAGCAGCTTAGAGGGGACTAGCGACCCCACAGATACGCAGTATTTT.

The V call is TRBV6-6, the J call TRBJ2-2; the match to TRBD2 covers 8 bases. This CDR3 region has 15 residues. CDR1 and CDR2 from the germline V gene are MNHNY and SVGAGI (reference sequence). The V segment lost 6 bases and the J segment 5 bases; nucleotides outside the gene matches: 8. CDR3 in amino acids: CASRNGLAGTGELFF. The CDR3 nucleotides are TGTGCCAGCAGAAACGGACTAGCAGGGACCGGGGAGCTGTTTTTT.

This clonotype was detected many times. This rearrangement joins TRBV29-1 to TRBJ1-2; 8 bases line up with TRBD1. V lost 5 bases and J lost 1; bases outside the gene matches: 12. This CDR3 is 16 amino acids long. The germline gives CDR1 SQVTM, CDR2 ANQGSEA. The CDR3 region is CSVSGTGGMGNYGYTF. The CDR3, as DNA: TGCAGCGTTTCCGGGACAGGAGGAATGGGTAACTATGGCTACACCTTC.

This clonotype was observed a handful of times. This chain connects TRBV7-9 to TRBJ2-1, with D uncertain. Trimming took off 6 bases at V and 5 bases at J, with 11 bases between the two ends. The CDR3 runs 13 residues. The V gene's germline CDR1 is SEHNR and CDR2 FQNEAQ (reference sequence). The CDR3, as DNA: TGTGCCAGCAGTTTTAACGTGGACAATGAGCAGTTCTTC. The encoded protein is CASSFNVDNEQFF. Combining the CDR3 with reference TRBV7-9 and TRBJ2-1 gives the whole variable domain DTGVSQNPRHKITKRGQNVTFRCDPISEHNRLYWYRQTLGQGPEFLTYFQNEAQLEKSRLLSDRFSAERPKGSFSTLEIQRTEQGDSAMYLCASSFNVDNEQFFGPGTRLTVL.

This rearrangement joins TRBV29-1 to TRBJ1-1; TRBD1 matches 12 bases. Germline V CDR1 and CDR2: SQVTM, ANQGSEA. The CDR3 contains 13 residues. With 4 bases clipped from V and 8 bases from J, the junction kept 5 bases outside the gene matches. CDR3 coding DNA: TGCAGCGTTGCGGGACAGGGGGCTACAGAAGCTTTCTTT. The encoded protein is CSVAGQGATEAFF.

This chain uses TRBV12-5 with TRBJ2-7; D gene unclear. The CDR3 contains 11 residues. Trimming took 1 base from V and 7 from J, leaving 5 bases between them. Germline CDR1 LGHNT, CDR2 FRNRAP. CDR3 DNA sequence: TGTGCTAGTGGTTTGGGATGGGAGCAGTACTTC. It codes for CASGLGWEQYF.

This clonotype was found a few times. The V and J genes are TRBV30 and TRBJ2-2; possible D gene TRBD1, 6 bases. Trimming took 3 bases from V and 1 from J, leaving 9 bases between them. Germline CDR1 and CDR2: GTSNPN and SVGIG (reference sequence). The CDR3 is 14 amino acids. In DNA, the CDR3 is TGTGCCTGGAGACAGGGTCGGAACACCGGGGAGCTGTTTTTT. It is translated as CAWRQGRNTGELFF.

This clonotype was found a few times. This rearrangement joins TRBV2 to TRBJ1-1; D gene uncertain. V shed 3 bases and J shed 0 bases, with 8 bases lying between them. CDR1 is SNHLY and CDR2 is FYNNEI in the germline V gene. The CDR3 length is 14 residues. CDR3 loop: CASSEATLNTEAFF. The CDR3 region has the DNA TGTGCCAGCAGTGAGGCCACCTTGAACACTGAAGCTTTCTTT. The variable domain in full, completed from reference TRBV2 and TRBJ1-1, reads EPEVTQTPSHQVTQMGQEVILRCVPISNHLYFYWYRQILGQKVEFLVSFYNNEISEKSEIFDDQFSVERPDGSNFTLKIRSTKLEDSAMYFCASSEATLNTEAFFGQGTRLTVV.

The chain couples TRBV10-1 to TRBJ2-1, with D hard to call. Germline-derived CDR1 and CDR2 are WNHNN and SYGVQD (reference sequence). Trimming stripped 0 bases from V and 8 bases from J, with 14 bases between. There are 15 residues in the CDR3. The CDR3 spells CASSESKAPTDEQFF. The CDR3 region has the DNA TGCGCCAGCAGTGAGTCGAAAGCCCCAACCGATGAGCAGTTCTTC.

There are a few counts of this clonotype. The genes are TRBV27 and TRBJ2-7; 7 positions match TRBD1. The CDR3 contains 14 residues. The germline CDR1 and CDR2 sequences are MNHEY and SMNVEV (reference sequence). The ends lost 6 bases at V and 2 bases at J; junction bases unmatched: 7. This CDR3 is CASRRQGITYEQYF. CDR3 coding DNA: TGTGCCAGCAGAAGACAGGGAATAACCTACGAGCAGTACTTC.

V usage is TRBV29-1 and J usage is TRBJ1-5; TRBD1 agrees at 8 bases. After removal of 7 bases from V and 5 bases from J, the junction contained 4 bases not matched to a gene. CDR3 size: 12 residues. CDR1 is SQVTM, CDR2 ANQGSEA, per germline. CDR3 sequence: CSAGQGDQPQHF. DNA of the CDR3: TGCAGCGCCGGACAGGGCGATCAGCCCCAGCATTTT.

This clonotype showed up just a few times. In nucleotides, the CDR3 is TGTGCCAGCAGTGTCGAGCGGGGCCAAGAGACCCAGTACTTC. As protein: CASSVERGQETQYF. The J gene is TRBJ2-5, the V gene TRBV2, with 7 bases lining up with TRBD2. The CDR3 sequence is 14 residues long. V shed 4 bases and J 1 base; nucleotides not matched to a gene: 3. Germline V gives CDR1 SNHLY, CDR2 FYNNEI. Full variable domain (remainder filled in from reference TRBV2 and TRBJ2-5): EPEVTQTPSHQVTQMGQEVILRCVPISNHLYFYWYRQILGQKVEFLVSFYNNEISEKSEIFDDQFSVERPDGSNFTLKIRSTKLEDSAMYFCASSVERGQETQYFGPGTRLLVL.